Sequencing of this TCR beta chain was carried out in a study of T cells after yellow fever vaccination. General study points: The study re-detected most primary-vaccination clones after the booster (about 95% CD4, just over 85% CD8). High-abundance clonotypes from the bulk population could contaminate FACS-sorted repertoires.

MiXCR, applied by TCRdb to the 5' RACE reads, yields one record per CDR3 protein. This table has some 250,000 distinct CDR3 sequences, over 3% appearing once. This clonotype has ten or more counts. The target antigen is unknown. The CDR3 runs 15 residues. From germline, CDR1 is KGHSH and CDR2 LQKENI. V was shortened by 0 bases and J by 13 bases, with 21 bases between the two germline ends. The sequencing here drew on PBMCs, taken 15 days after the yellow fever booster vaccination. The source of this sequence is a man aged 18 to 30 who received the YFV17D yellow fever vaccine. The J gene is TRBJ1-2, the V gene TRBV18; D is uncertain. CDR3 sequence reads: CASSPPTPLGSHPTF. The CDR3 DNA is TGTGCCAGCTCACCACCAACCCCCTTGGGCAGCCATCCCACCTTC.